The clone carrying this T cell receptor (beta chain) occurred many times. What it binds is not known. Time point meaning: newly diagnosed GD, antithyroid drugs for less than 3 months. TCR sequences were obtained from RNA taken from PBMCs. Germline V lookup: CDR1 MNHEY, CDR2 SVGAGI. This CDR3 has 13 amino acids. Unmatched junction bases numbered 2, after V lost 0 bases and J lost 6 bases. Relying on iRepertoire HTBI primers and Arm-PCR of CDR3 regions, the team built TCR beta libraries. From the multiplex PCR reads, TCRdb called clonotypes with MiXCR, one entry per CDR3 protein. The sample carries around 460,000 distinct CDR3 sequences, 14% recorded once. The sample originates from a study of regulatory T cells in long-lasting Graves disease. Findings and limits, study-wide: Persistent patients had more shared public clonotypes (around 2,500) than new patients (about 900).

These data were also filed under a second study, of T cells in Graves' hyperthyroidism and ophthalmopathy.

The clonotype originates from a woman between 50 and 59 years old with Graves disease. The sample here was peripheral blood mononuclear cells (PBMCs), taken at new diagnosis, from a patient treated with antithyroid drugs. The J gene is TRBJ2-7, the V gene TRBV6-5, with 7 bases fitting TRBD2. The CDR3 loop is CASSYSGRVEQYF. CDR3 DNA sequence: TGTGCCAGCAGTTACTCGGGGAGGGTCGAGCAGTACTTC.